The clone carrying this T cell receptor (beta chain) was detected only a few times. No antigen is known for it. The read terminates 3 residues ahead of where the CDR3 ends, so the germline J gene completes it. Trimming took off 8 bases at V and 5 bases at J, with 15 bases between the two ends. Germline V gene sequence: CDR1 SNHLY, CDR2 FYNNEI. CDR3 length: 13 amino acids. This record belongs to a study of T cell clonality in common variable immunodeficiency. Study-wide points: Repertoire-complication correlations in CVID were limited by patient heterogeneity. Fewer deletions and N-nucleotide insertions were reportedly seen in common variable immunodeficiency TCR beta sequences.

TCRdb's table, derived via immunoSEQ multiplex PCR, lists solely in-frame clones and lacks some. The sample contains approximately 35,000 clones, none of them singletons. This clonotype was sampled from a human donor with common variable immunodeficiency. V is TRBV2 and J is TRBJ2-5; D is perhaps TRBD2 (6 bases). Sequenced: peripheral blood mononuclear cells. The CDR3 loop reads CASPRGVGETQYF. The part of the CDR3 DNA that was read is TGTGCCAGCCCGCGGGGAGTGGGTGAGACC.